The sequence of this T cell receptor (beta chain) was determined in a study of control samples from healthy donors and cancer patients. The table came from immunoSEQ multiplex PCR; TCRdb's copy has only in-frame clones and leaves some out. The sample lists around 100,000 clones, roughly 87% seen once, with 15% to 20% in the top ten. The specimen was blood. The receptor was isolated from a woman between 50 and 59 years old in good health.

CDR3 sequence reads: CASSEREGLTQYF. The CDR3 DNA reads as TGTGCCAGCAGTGAGCGGGAGGGCCTGACGCAGTATTTT. The chain uses TRBV6-4 and TRBJ2-3, with TRBD2 matching 9 bases. Trimming cost V 3 bases and J 9 bases; bases outside gene matches: 4. Germline V lookup: CDR1 MRHNA, CDR2 SNTAGT. The CDR3 spans 13 residues.